A selection of T cell receptor beta chains follows, all from one sample in a study of cytomegalovirus exposure and HLA in healthy donors. Method: immunoSEQ multiplex PCR; TCRdb's copy keeps in-frame clones and lacks some. Of under 150,000 clones in the sample, 80% are singletons; the top ten hold about 4.7%. Sequencing was performed on PBMCs. These receptors were collected from a male donor in good health and CMV-seronegative. Each CDR3 is given with its conserved first and last residue. A D gene is named only where the DNA matches it firmly.

CDR3	length	V	D	J
CASSLNRGVDTQYF	14	TRBV5-4	TRBD1	TRBJ2-3
CASSDGPNSPLHF	13	TRBV10-2	.	TRBJ1-6
CASSYRESLNGYTF	14	TRBV5-6	.	TRBJ1-2
CASSPTGPYNEQFF	14	TRBV11-3	.	TRBJ2-1
CASSPAGENEQFF	13	TRBV7-3	.	TRBJ2-1
CASSQTPGQGDGYTF	15	TRBV11-2	TRBD1	TRBJ1-2
CASSLFTSGQTDTQYF	16	TRBV4-1	TRBD2	TRBJ2-3
CASSHGSNEKLFF	13	TRBV4-1	.	TRBJ1-4
CASSRDRGEKLFF	13	TRBV13	TRBD1	TRBJ1-4
CASRPNGGSGANVLTF	16	TRBV19	.	TRBJ2-6
CASSPPEQDEQFF	13	TRBV18	.	TRBJ2-1
CASSSDRANTEAFF	14	TRBV6-6	TRBD1	TRBJ1-1
CASRSGTGRMNTEAFF	16	TRBV27	TRBD1	TRBJ1-1
CASSLGGWGPYEQYF	15	TRBV5-1	.	TRBJ2-7
CASRSPGGMGNTIYF	15	TRBV4-1	.	TRBJ1-3
CASSLGTSGREQYF	14	TRBV7-9	.	TRBJ2-7
CASSPSGGAVETQYF	15	TRBV27	TRBD2	TRBJ2-5
CASSTSRVGYSPLHF	15	TRBV6-6	.	TRBJ1-6
CASRANTGELFF	12	TRBV7-3	.	TRBJ2-2
CASSDRFSPQHF	12	TRBV27	.	TRBJ1-5
CASSVSTDNYEQYF	14	TRBV9	.	TRBJ2-7
CASTGGGPYEQYF	13	TRBV2	.	TRBJ2-7
CASSLAGQGAVEQYF	15	TRBV7-6	TRBD1	TRBJ2-7
CASSYAQFSAGYEQYF	16	TRBV6-6	.	TRBJ2-7
CASKDRGEAFF	11	TRBV5-6	.	TRBJ1-1
CASSQDWGGDGYTF	14	TRBV4-2	.	TRBJ1-2
CASSFSTDDYEQYF	14	TRBV11-2	.	TRBJ2-7
CASSVSTGLSYNEQFF	16	TRBV11-2	.	TRBJ2-1
CAWSGVNYGYTF	12	TRBV30	.	TRBJ1-2
CASSYLRETQYF	12	TRBV6-6	.	TRBJ2-5
CSARNTEAFF	10	TRBV20-1	.	TRBJ1-1
CASSPGLGETQYF	13	TRBV5-6	.	TRBJ2-5
CASSAPPGRADPYSGNTIYF	20	TRBV28	.	TRBJ1-3